This T cell receptor beta chain is drawn from a study of shared clonotypes between healthy human individuals. General observations from the study: Specimens sampled were limited to blood, with tissue repertoires likely differing. Rarefaction demonstrated incomplete sorted-subset sequencing despite large depth. Represented diversity (both genetic and exposure-history) was limited by the small number of donors.

A word on this clone: Its antigen is undetermined.

The repertoire was sequenced with immunoSEQ multiplex PCR; TCRdb's copy has only in-frame clones and lacks some. The sample lists some 350,000 clones; approximately 74% were seen once. The CDR3 consists of 16 residues. Germline CDR1 reads MNHEY; CDR2 reads SMNVEV (reference sequence). Trimming took off 1 base at V and 4 bases at J, with 14 bases between the two ends. The sequenced sample consisted of memory CD4+ T cells sorted from blood. Subset here: CD45RA-negative fraction. V is TRBV27 and J is TRBJ2-1, with D tentatively TRBD1 (5 bases). The receptor was isolated from a man in his thirties or forties in good health. CDR3 in DNA: TGTGCCAGCAGTTTATACCAGGGTATTATTTACAATGAGCAGTTCTTC. The encoded protein is CASSLYQGIIYNEQFF.